A selection of T cell receptor beta chains follows, all from one sample in a study of CD8 T cells in Susac syndrome. TCRdb re-called the immunoSEQ multiplex PCR reads through MiXCR, storing one row per CDR3 protein. The table shows 300,000 or so distinct CDR3 sequences, with under 95% occurring only once. Sequences were obtained from CD4+ T cells from PBMCs. Every receptor here comes from a human donor with multiple sclerosis. CDR3s include the opening cysteine and the closing phenylalanine or tryptophan. The D gene is left open where the match is weak. Only some rows state a clone size, as once, few, many or a class for expanded clones.

V gene: TRBV5-1; J gene: TRBJ2-7; clone size: NA; D gene: TRBD2; CDR3 DNA: TGCGCCAGCAGCCAAAGCGGGGGAGCCTACGAGCAGTACTTC; CDR3 protein: CASSQSGGAYEQYF
V gene: TRBV24-1; J gene: TRBJ2-5; clone size: NA; D gene: NA; CDR3 DNA: TGTGCCACCAGTGACGCGGGCCCCGAAGAGACCCAGTACTTC; CDR3 protein: CATSDAGPEETQYF
V gene: TRBV7-6; J gene: TRBJ1-5; clone size: NA; D gene: NA; CDR3 DNA: TGTGCCAGCAGCTTAGATGAACGGCAGCCCCAGCATTTT; CDR3 protein: CASSLDERQPQHF
V gene: TRBV7-9; J gene: TRBJ2-1; clone size: NA; D gene: NA; CDR3 DNA: TGTGCCAGCAGCTTAGTTGGGGGAGCGGGCAATGAGCAGTTCTTC; CDR3 protein: CASSLVGGAGNEQFF
V gene: TRBV5-4; J gene: TRBJ2-7; clone size: NA; D gene: NA; CDR3 DNA: TGTGCCAGCAGCTTCGGCCCCTCGGCGTCCTCCTACGAGCAGTACTTC; CDR3 protein: CASSFGPSASSYEQYF
V gene: TRBV20-1; J gene: TRBJ1-2; clone size: once; D gene: NA; CDR3 DNA: TGCAGTGCTAGAGAGGCGGAAAACTATGGCTACACCTTC; CDR3 protein: CSAREAENYGYTF
V gene: TRBV4-1; J gene: TRBJ1-1; clone size: NA; D gene: NA; CDR3 DNA: TGCGCCAGCAGCCAAGAACCCCACGGGCCGTCAACCACTGAAGCTTTCTTT; CDR3 protein: CASSQEPHGPSTTEAFF
V gene: TRBV7-2; J gene: TRBJ2-2; clone size: once; D gene: TRBD1; CDR3 DNA: TGTGCCAGCAGCTCCCGGACAGGGTATCCCCCCCGGGAGCTGTTTTTT; CDR3 protein: CASSSRTGYPPRELFF
V gene: TRBV5-4; J gene: TRBJ2-6; clone size: NA; D gene: NA; CDR3 DNA: TGTGCCAGCAGCTTGGATCGGGGCGGAGGGGCCAACGTCCTGACTTTC; CDR3 protein: CASSLDRGGGANVLTF
V gene: TRBV7-2; J gene: TRBJ2-7; clone size: NA; D gene: TRBD2; CDR3 DNA: TGTGCCAGCAGCCCAGGACTAGCGGGAGGGCCAGCACCCTACGAGCAGTACTTC; CDR3 protein: CASSPGLAGGPAPYEQYF
V gene: TRBV7-3; J gene: TRBJ2-2; clone size: NA; D gene: NA; CDR3 DNA: TGTGCCAGCAGTCCAGCCGATAGCGCGGCCGGGGAGCTGTTTTTT; CDR3 protein: CASSPADSAAGELFF
V gene: TRBV15; J gene: TRBJ2-1; clone size: NA; D gene: NA; CDR3 DNA: TGTGCCACCAGCGGGGGGTGGTTGGGAGAGACCTACAATGAGCAGTTCTTC; CDR3 protein: CATSGGWLGETYNEQFF
V gene: TRBV4-2; J gene: TRBJ1-1; clone size: NA; D gene: NA; CDR3 DNA: TGTGCCAGCAGCTTACGACAGTACACTGAAGCTTTCTTT; CDR3 protein: CASSLRQYTEAFF
V gene: TRBV12-3/TRBV12-4; J gene: TRBJ2-5; clone size: NA; D gene: NA; CDR3 DNA: TGTGCCAGCAGTTTGAAGGGGCGAGGCCAAGAGACCCAGTACTTC; CDR3 protein: CASSLKGRGQETQYF
V gene: TRBV5-1; J gene: TRBJ2-3; clone size: NA; D gene: NA; CDR3 DNA: TGCGCCAGCAACTCGGGGTATAGCACAGATACGCAGTATTTT; CDR3 protein: CASNSGYSTDTQYF
V gene: TRBV3-1; J gene: TRBJ2-1; clone size: NA; D gene: NA; CDR3 DNA: TGTGCCAGCAGCCCGCTGCCTAGCGGAAGGGGGAATGAGCAGTTCTTC; CDR3 protein: CASSPLPSGRGNEQFF
V gene: TRBV20-1; J gene: TRBJ2-1; clone size: NA; D gene: TRBD2; CDR3 DNA: TGCAGTGCTAGTAGGGCTAGCGGGACTTTCTACAATGAGCAGTTCTTC; CDR3 protein: CSASRASGTFYNEQFF
V gene: TRBV14; J gene: TRBJ2-6; clone size: few; D gene: NA; CDR3 DNA: TGTGCCAGCAGCCACTCTGGGGCCAACGTCCTGACTTTC; CDR3 protein: CASSHSGANVLTF
V gene: TRBV11-2; J gene: TRBJ1-4; clone size: NA; D gene: NA; CDR3 DNA: TGTGCCAGCAGCTTAGGATCTTCCGAAAAACTGTTTTTT; CDR3 protein: CASSLGSSEKLFF
V gene: TRBV19; J gene: TRBJ1-1; clone size: NA; D gene: NA; CDR3 DNA: TGTGCCAGTAGTATGCGGGACGGAGGGAACACTGAAGCTTTCTTT; CDR3 protein: CASSMRDGGNTEAFF
V gene: TRBV7-2; J gene: TRBJ1-5; clone size: NA; D gene: NA; CDR3 DNA: TGTGCCAGCAGCTTTTTCCGTACGGATCAGCCCCAGCATTTT; CDR3 protein: CASSFFRTDQPQHF
V gene: TRBV20-1; J gene: TRBJ1-1; clone size: NA; D gene: TRBD1; CDR3 DNA: TGCAGTGCTAGGACCCGACAGGGGGTGAACACTGAAGCTTTCTTT; CDR3 protein: CSARTRQGVNTEAFF
V gene: TRBV19; J gene: TRBJ2-7; clone size: NA; D gene: NA; CDR3 DNA: TGTGCCAGTAGGGGAACCAGCTCCTACGAGCAGTACTTC; CDR3 protein: CASRGTSSYEQYF
V gene: TRBV9; J gene: TRBJ2-5; clone size: NA; D gene: NA; CDR3 DNA: TGTGCCAGCAGCGTAGTCCCAACGACCGAAGAGACCCAGTACTTC; CDR3 protein: CASSVVPTTEETQYF
V gene: TRBV29-1; J gene: TRBJ2-3; clone size: once; D gene: NA; CDR3 DNA: TGCAGCGTTGATGTGGCAGGGAGCACAGATACGCAGTATTTT; CDR3 protein: CSVDVAGSTDTQYF
V gene: TRBV5-1; J gene: TRBJ1-1; clone size: NA; D gene: NA; CDR3 DNA: TGCGCCAGCAGCTTGGGTGGCGGCCTGAACACTGAAGCTTTCTTT; CDR3 protein: CASSLGGGLNTEAFF
V gene: TRBV15; J gene: TRBJ2-3; clone size: once; D gene: TRBD2; CDR3 DNA: TGTGCCACCAGCAGAGATATCGGACTAGCGGGAGGCTGGGGTAGCACAGATACGCAGTATTTT; CDR3 protein: CATSRDIGLAGGWGSTDTQYF
V gene: TRBV18; J gene: TRBJ1-6; clone size: NA; D gene: NA; CDR3 DNA: TGTGCCAGCTCCCCCCGGACCCATGCTAATTCACCCCTCCACTTT; CDR3 protein: CASSPRTHANSPLHF
V gene: TRBV30; J gene: TRBJ2-7; clone size: NA; D gene: NA; CDR3 DNA: TGTGCCGGGGCCCGGGACGGATCCTACGAGCAGTACTTC; CDR3 protein: CAGARDGSYEQYF
V gene: TRBV5-1; J gene: TRBJ1-1; clone size: NA; D gene: NA; CDR3 DNA: TGCGCCAGCAGCTTGGGTCCCTCCGTTAGTCTCCGGGACACTGAAGCTTTCTTT; CDR3 protein: CASSLGPSVSLRDTEAFF
V gene: TRBV7-9; J gene: TRBJ2-3; clone size: NA; D gene: NA; CDR3 DNA: TGTGCCAGCAGCTTAGGAGAAGGGGGATCATACACAGATACGCAGTATTTT; CDR3 protein: CASSLGEGGSYTDTQYF
V gene: TRBV29-1; J gene: TRBJ1-1; clone size: NA; D gene: NA; CDR3 DNA: TGCAGCGTTTCGGGACGGCGCATGAACACTGAAGCTTTCTTT; CDR3 protein: CSVSGRRMNTEAFF
V gene: TRBV9; J gene: TRBJ1-1; clone size: NA; D gene: NA; CDR3 DNA: TGTGCCAGCAGCGTAGGGCCTCAGCGCACTGAAGCTTTCTTT; CDR3 protein: CASSVGPQRTEAFF
V gene: TRBV7-8; J gene: TRBJ2-3; clone size: once; D gene: NA; CDR3 DNA: TGTGCCAGCAGCCCGGGGGTCCTTGATACGCAGTATTTT; CDR3 protein: CASSPGVLDTQYF
V gene: TRBV3-1; J gene: TRBJ1-2; clone size: NA; D gene: NA; CDR3 DNA: TGTGCCAGCAGCCAAGATTTGGTGACTTCTTATGGCTACACCTTC; CDR3 protein: CASSQDLVTSYGYTF
V gene: TRBV12-3/TRBV12-4; J gene: TRBJ1-3; clone size: NA; D gene: NA; CDR3 DNA: TGTGCCAGCAGTTACATCGATCGACCTGGAAACACCATATATTTT; CDR3 protein: CASSYIDRPGNTIYF
V gene: TRBV6-6; J gene: TRBJ2-3; clone size: NA; D gene: TRBD2; CDR3 DNA: TGTGCCAGCAGACGAGCGGGAATTATGAATACGCAGTATTTT; CDR3 protein: CASRRAGIMNTQYF
V gene: TRBV5-6; J gene: TRBJ2-7; clone size: NA; D gene: NA; CDR3 DNA: TGTGCCAGCAGCTTAGACCAGGCCTACACCTACGAGCAGTACTTC; CDR3 protein: CASSLDQAYTYEQYF
V gene: TRBV2; J gene: TRBJ2-3; clone size: NA; D gene: TRBD1; CDR3 DNA: TGTGCCAGCAGGGAAACCGGGACAGAGTACACAGATACGCAGTATTTT; CDR3 protein: CASRETGTEYTDTQYF
V gene: TRBV2; J gene: TRBJ1-3; clone size: NA; D gene: NA; CDR3 DNA: TGTGCCAGCAGTAGCGGGACTTCTGGAAACACCATATATTTT; CDR3 protein: CASSSGTSGNTIYF
V gene: TRBV2; J gene: TRBJ2-1; clone size: NA; D gene: NA; CDR3 DNA: TGTGCCAGCAGGGCTAAGGTTAATGGGTATGAGCAGTTCTTC; CDR3 protein: CASRAKVNGYEQFF
V gene: TRBV6-2/TRBV6-3; J gene: TRBJ1-1; clone size: NA; D gene: NA; CDR3 DNA: TGTGCCAGCCGCCAAGGCGCGGCGAACACTGAAGCTTTCTTT; CDR3 protein: CASRQGAANTEAFF
V gene: TRBV3-1; J gene: TRBJ2-7; clone size: once; D gene: TRBD2; CDR3 DNA: TGTGCCAGCAGCCAAGAACTAGCGGGATTCTCCTACGAGCAGTACTTC; CDR3 protein: CASSQELAGFSYEQYF
V gene: TRBV7-2; J gene: TRBJ2-7; clone size: NA; D gene: TRBD2; CDR3 DNA: TGTGCCAGCAGCCCATTAGCGGGAGGTTCCTACGAGCAGTACTTC; CDR3 protein: CASSPLAGGSYEQYF
V gene: TRBV12-3/TRBV12-4; J gene: TRBJ1-3; clone size: NA; D gene: NA; CDR3 DNA: TGTGCCAGCAAACCCGGGACGAGGGGAAACACCATATATTTT; CDR3 protein: CASKPGTRGNTIYF
V gene: TRBV6-2/TRBV6-3; J gene: TRBJ2-3; clone size: NA; D gene: TRBD2; CDR3 DNA: TGTGCCAGCGGGGTAGCGGGGGGGTTAGGCACAGATACGCAGTATTTT; CDR3 protein: CASGVAGGLGTDTQYF
V gene: TRBV29-1; J gene: TRBJ2-1; clone size: NA; D gene: TRBD1; CDR3 DNA: TGCAGCGTTGACTCCCGGGACAGGTTCAACAATGAGCAGTTCTTC; CDR3 protein: CSVDSRDRFNNEQFF
V gene: TRBV2; J gene: TRBJ2-1; clone size: NA; D gene: TRBD1; CDR3 DNA: TGTGCCAGCAGTACGGGACAGGGTGTCGCTGAGCAGTTCTTC; CDR3 protein: CASSTGQGVAEQFF
V gene: TRBV6-5; J gene: TRBJ1-1; clone size: NA; D gene: NA; CDR3 DNA: TGTGCCAGCAGTTACGCCGGTGGCAGGGCGAACACTGAAGCTTTCTTT; CDR3 protein: CASSYAGGRANTEAFF
V gene: TRBV4-3; J gene: TRBJ2-5; clone size: once; D gene: TRBD1; CDR3 DNA: TGCGCCAGCAGCCAAGATGGGACAGGCCTAAGGGAGACCCAGTACTTC; CDR3 protein: CASSQDGTGLRETQYF
V gene: TRBV18; J gene: TRBJ2-2; clone size: NA; D gene: NA; CDR3 DNA: TGTGCCAGCTCACCACGTGGGGATACGAGGACCGGGGAGCTGTTTTTT; CDR3 protein: CASSPRGDTRTGELFF
V gene: TRBV5-1; J gene: TRBJ2-3; clone size: NA; D gene: NA; CDR3 DNA: TGCGCCAGCAGCTTCAACACAGATACGCAGTATTTT; CDR3 protein: CASSFNTDTQYF
V gene: TRBV5-6; J gene: TRBJ1-3; clone size: NA; D gene: NA; CDR3 DNA: TGTGCCAGCAGCTTGCGTCCGTACTCTGGAAACACCATATATTTT; CDR3 protein: CASSLRPYSGNTIYF
V gene: TRBV30; J gene: TRBJ2-3; clone size: NA; D gene: NA; CDR3 DNA: TGTGCCTGGAGGCTAGCTCCCCGCGGGTTCACAGATACGCAGTATTTT; CDR3 protein: CAWRLAPRGFTDTQYF
V gene: TRBV5-4; J gene: TRBJ2-3; clone size: NA; D gene: NA; CDR3 DNA: TGTGCCAGCAGTCACGAGCTTCGCGTCGGAGCAGATACGCAGTATTTT; CDR3 protein: CASSHELRVGADTQYF
V gene: TRBV20-1; J gene: TRBJ1-2; clone size: NA; D gene: NA; CDR3 DNA: TGCAGTGCTAGAGACCCCCGGGCCGATCAGGAGGGGGAATATGGCTACACCTTC; CDR3 protein: CSARDPRADQEGEYGYTF
V gene: TRBV7-2; J gene: TRBJ1-1; clone size: once; D gene: NA; CDR3 DNA: TGTGCCAGCAGCTCCAATATGAACACTGAAGCTTTCTTT; CDR3 protein: CASSSNMNTEAFF
V gene: TRBV6-1; J gene: TRBJ1-1; clone size: NA; D gene: NA; CDR3 DNA: TGTGCCAGCAGGGGCTTGGTGGGGGGAGGGAACACTGAAGCTTTCTTT; CDR3 protein: CASRGLVGGGNTEAFF